What follows are 8 T cell receptor beta chains derived from one specimen sequenced in a study of blood T cell repertoires in COVID-19. Libraries were prepared by immunoSEQ multiplex PCR; TCRdb keeps only in-frame clonotypes and omits some of them. The data show 140,000 or so clones, about 82% seen once. Sample: peripheral blood. The receptors derive from a man aged 45 to 65 with acute or convalescent COVID-19.

This clone has a single count. CDR3 amino acids: CASSERWGLRLLNSGANVLTF. The CDR3 DNA follows: TGTGCCAGCAGTGAAAGGTGGGGACTGAGATTACTTAATTCTGGGGCCAACGTCCTGACTTTC. This rearrangement joins TRBV2 to TRBJ2-6, with D possibly matching TRBD2 (6 bases). CDR3 size: 21 residues. The V gene lost 2 bases and the J gene lost 1 base, with 24 bases spanning the gap. Germline V gene data show CDR1 as SNHLY and CDR2 as FYNNEI.

The chain joins TRBV6-6 to TRBJ2-7, with a tentative D call TRBD1 (6 bases). Germline CDR1 is MNHNY and CDR2 is SVGAGI (reference sequence). The CDR3 is made up of 15 amino acids. V was clipped by 2 bases and J by 2 bases, with 13 bases between them. The CDR3 coding sequence is TGTGCCAGCAGTTACCGACAGGCTGCTACCTACGAGCAGTACTTC. It codes for CASSYRQAATYEQYF.

The rearrangement links TRBV30 to TRBJ1-1; D ambiguous. The CDR3 length is 13 residues. Germline V gene sequence: CDR1 GTSNPN, CDR2 SVGIG (reference sequence). Trimming left V 4 bases short and J 0 bases short, with 9 bases between. The CDR3 DNA reads as TGTGCCTGGACCCAACAGATGAACACTGAAGCTTTCTTT. Translation gives CAWTQQMNTEAFF.

V gene TRBV27 combines with J gene TRBJ1-4; 9 bases are shared with TRBD1. V lost 3 bases to trimming and J lost 8 bases; unmatched junction nucleotides: 4. Germline loops: CDR1 MNHEY, CDR2 SMNVEV (reference sequence). The CDR3 length is 14 residues. Written as DNA, the CDR3 is TGTGCCAGCAGTTTCCGTGGGACAGGGGAAAAACTGTTTTTT. Translation gives CASSFRGTGEKLFF.

This clone occurred once. The chain links TRBV29-1 to TRBJ2-7; 9 bases agree with TRBD1. The V and J ends lost 5 bases and 6 bases, in that order; junction bases with no gene match: 8. Germline values: CDR1 SQVTM, CDR2 ANQGSEA. The CDR3 length is 13 residues. CDR3 residues: CSVTRQGGGEQYF. The DNA for the CDR3 is TGCAGCGTTACCAGACAGGGGGGGGGCGAGCAGTACTTC.

This chain uses TRBV2 with TRBJ2-7, with TRBD2 matching over 14 bases. The germline gives CDR1 SNHLY, CDR2 FYNNEI. The J segment lost 7 bases and the V segment lost 11 bases, leaving 10 bases of the junction unmatched. The length of the CDR3 is 14 residues. CDR3 in amino acids: CAGQRLAGGGEQYF. For the CDR3, the DNA is TGTGCCGGACAGAGACTAGCGGGAGGGGGAGAGCAGTACTTC.

The chain carries TRBV3-1 (or the pseudogene TRBV3-2) and TRBJ2-7, with D tentatively TRBD2 (5 bases). Trimming took off 1 base at V and 4 bases at J, with 11 bases between the two ends. Germline V lookup: CDR1 LGHDT, CDR2 YNNKEL (reference sequence). The CDR3 has 14 amino acids. CDR3 sequence (DNA): TGTGCCAGCAGCCAAGGAGGGAGTTGGTACGAGCAGTACTTC. Its translation: CASSQGGSWYEQYF.

This clone was found a few times. The CDR3 here is CASSSGQGLTQPQHF. The DNA of the CDR3 is TGTGCCAGCAGCTCCGGACAGGGGTTGACTCAGCCCCAGCATTTT. The chain joins TRBV7-9 to TRBJ1-5; 9 bases are shared with TRBD1. J gave up 6 bases and V 4 bases, and 7 bases lay outside the gene matches. The germline V gene has CDR1 SEHNR and CDR2 FQNEAQ (reference sequence). This CDR3 is built from 15 residues.